These 5 T cell receptor beta chains originate from one sample sequenced in a study of CD8 T cells in Susac syndrome. The authors reverse transcribed roughly 0.5 to 1 ug RNA with random hexamers. From the immunoSEQ multiplex PCR reads, TCRdb called clonotypes with MiXCR, one entry per CDR3 protein. This sample has approximately 130,000 distinct CDR3 sequences, with about 93% found just once. Sequencing used CD8+ T cells from PBMCs. All receptors derive from a human donor with multiple sclerosis.

In DNA, the CDR3 is TGTGCCAGTACATACAAGGGATACGAGCAGTACTTC. This encodes CASTYKGYEQYF. The J gene is TRBJ2-7, the V gene TRBV7-9; D ambiguous. This CDR3 region has 12 residues. The V gene's germline CDR1 is SEHNR and CDR2 FQNEAQ (reference sequence). V lost 9 bases, J lost 4 bases, and 13 bases lay in between.

The chain recombines TRBV12-3 or TRBV12-4 with TRBJ2-7, with unresolved D. This CDR3 region has 13 residues. Trimming took 4 bases from V and 4 from J, leaving 11 bases between them. CDR3 residues: CASSSWDQYEQYF. The DNA for the CDR3 is TGTGCCAGCAGTTCTTGGGATCAATACGAGCAGTACTTC.

The CDR3 bases are TGTGCCAGTAGTATAGGGGGGGGAACCTACAATGAGCAGTTCTTC. It encodes CASSIGGGTYNEQFF. The gene calls are TRBV19 and TRBJ2-1; 7 nucleotides agree with TRBD2. V shed 1 base and J 2 bases; nucleotides not matched to a gene: 2. Germline loops: CDR1 LNHDA, CDR2 SQIVND (reference sequence). CDR3 length: 15 amino acids.

The chain recombines TRBV10-2 with TRBJ2-7, with D perhaps matching TRBD2 (6 bases). The CDR3 length is 11 residues. Germline CDR1 and CDR2: WSHSY and SAAADI. V gave up 8 bases and J gave up 3 bases, with 8 bases separating them. DNA of the CDR3: TGCGCCAGCCTGGAGGGCTACGAGCAGTACTTC. It codes for CASLEGYEQYF.

This rearrangement joins TRBV27 to TRBJ2-7, with D possibly being TRBD2 (6 bases). Germline CDR1 reads MNHEY; CDR2 reads SMNVEV (reference sequence). Trimming shortened V by 5 bases and J by 6 bases, and 17 bases separated the two germline ends. This CDR3 is 14 amino acids long. The CDR3 loop reads CASSTRLGVSEQYF. The CDR3 nucleotides read TGTGCCAGCAGTACCCGACTAGGAGTTAGCGAGCAGTACTTC.